The 32 T cell receptor beta chains below come from one sample, sequenced in a study of identical twins. TCRdb redid the calling of the 5' RACE reads with MiXCR, one entry per CDR3 protein. In the table there are under 450,000 distinct CDR3 sequences, 18% of which are singletons. Sequenced material: naive T cells sorted from blood. These receptors originate from a man in his fifties in good health.

V gene TRBV5-1 combines with J gene TRBJ2-3; 7 positions agree with TRBD1. Germline CDR1 reads SGHRS; CDR2 reads YFSETQ. Trimming took 5 bases from V and 5 from J; bases not matched to a gene: 8. The CDR3 is 14 amino acids. CDR3 nucleotides: TGCGCCAGCAGATTAGACAGGGCCGGAGATACGCAGTATTTT. Protein product: CASRLDRAGDTQYF.

This clonotype was counted many times. This sequence joins TRBV3-1 and TRBJ2-3; 12 bases align to TRBD2. CDR3 length: 16 residues. The ends lost 4 bases at V and 6 bases at J; junction bases unmatched: 8. CDR1 is LGHDT and CDR2 is YNNKEL in the germline V gene (reference sequence). In nucleotides, the CDR3 is TGTGCCAGCAGCCGAGGGATAACTAGCGGGGGGGATACGCAGTATTTT. Translating it yields CASSRGITSGGDTQYF.

There are many counts of this clonotype. The chain is built from TRBV14 and TRBJ1-1; D not resolved. From germline, CDR1 is SGHDN and CDR2 FVKESK. The V gene lost 10 bases and the J gene lost 1 base, with 16 bases spanning the gap. The CDR3 is made up of 14 amino acids. The CDR3: CATTLARGNTEAFF. The CDR3 coding sequence is TGTGCCACAACACTAGCTCGGGGGAACACTGAAGCTTTCTTT.

The genes are TRBV11-2 and TRBJ2-7, with D hard to call. Trimming took 2 bases from V and 5 from J, leaving 13 bases between them. The length of the CDR3 is 14 residues. The germline gives CDR1 SGHAT, CDR2 FQNNGV. Here the CDR3 reads CASSLYGPSNEQYF. The CDR3 DNA is TGTGCCAGCAGCTTATATGGCCCGTCGAACGAGCAGTACTTC.

In this sample, this clonotype turned up a few times. The rearrangement uses TRBV20-1 and TRBJ2-1, with TRBD2 matching 11 bases. V shed 3 bases and J 7 bases; nucleotides not matched to a gene: 2. Germline lookup yields CDR1 DFQATT and CDR2 SNEGSKA (reference sequence). This CDR3 spans 13 amino acids. The CDR3 spells CSARTSGINEQFF. CDR3 in DNA: TGCAGTGCTAGGACTAGCGGGATTAATGAGCAGTTCTTC.

This clonotype was recorded a few times. This clone may be a read error of a much larger clone one base away. The rearrangement joins TRBV10-3 to TRBJ1-5; TRBD1 matches at 8 bases. The CDR3 contains 15 residues. From germline, CDR1 is ENHRY and CDR2 SYGVKD. CDR3 DNA sequence: TGTGCCATCAGTTCGGGACAGGCTAGCAATCAGCCCCAGAATTTT. Translated: CAISSGQASNQPQNF.

The rearrangement joins TRBV4-1 to TRBJ2-7; the D is unclear. Trimming pared 0 bases from V and 4 bases from J, leaving 13 bases between. In germline, CDR1 is MGHRA, CDR2 YSYEKL. This CDR3 has 15 residues. CDR3 DNA sequence: TGCGCCAGCAGCCAAGAAGGGTTCCCTTCTTACGAGCAGTACTTC. Translation gives CASSQEGFPSYEQYF.

This clonotype appeared many times. The V gene is TRBV20-1, the J gene TRBJ1-5; TRBD1 matches 8 bases. Germline V gives CDR1 DFQATT, CDR2 SNEGSKA (reference sequence). The CDR3 has 12 amino acids. Trimming took 6 bases from V and 4 from J; bases not matched to a gene: 2. The DNA of the CDR3 is TGCAGTGCGAGACAGGGGAATCAGCCCCAGCATTTT. It specifies CSARQGNQPQHF.

The V gene is TRBV9, the J gene TRBJ2-1, with a tentative D call TRBD2 (5 bases). V lost 0 bases and J 0 bases, leaving 10 bases between the germline ends. In germline, CDR1 is SGDLS, CDR2 YYNGEE. The CDR3 has 16 amino acids. The CDR3 is CASSVGGAASYNEQFF. CDR3 DNA: TGTGCCAGCAGCGTAGGGGGAGCGGCCTCCTACAATGAGCAGTTCTTC.

This sequence joins TRBV7-6 and TRBJ2-2; possibly TRBD1 or TRBD2 for D (6 bases each). The CDR3 totals 17 residues. Trimming cost V 2 bases and J 4 bases, with 17 bases left between them. The germline gives CDR1 SGHVS, CDR2 FNYEAQ. CDR3 bases: TGTGCCAGCAGCTTAATTGGCCGGGGGCCGGTCACCGGGGAGCTGTTTTTT. Translated, it gives CASSLIGRGPVTGELFF.

This chain links TRBV25-1 with TRBJ2-7; the match to TRBD1 covers 7 bases. V lost 7 bases to trimming and J lost 3 bases; unmatched junction nucleotides: 6. This CDR3 is built from 13 residues. CDR1 and CDR2 (germline): MGHDK, SYGVNS. For the CDR3, the DNA is TGTGCCAGCACCTCGGACAGGAGCTACGAGCAGTACTTC. Amino acid sequence: CASTSDRSYEQYF.

This clonotype has more than one count but fewer than ten. The chain carries TRBV15 and TRBJ1-4; 7 nucleotides line up with TRBD1. Germline V gives CDR1 LNHNV, CDR2 YYDKDF (reference sequence). Unmatched junction bases numbered 5, after V lost 3 bases and J lost 7 bases. This CDR3 is built from 14 residues. Here the CDR3 DNA reads TGTGCCACCAGCAGCAGACAGGGAGGTGAAAAACTGTTTTTT. Translating gives CATSSRQGGEKLFF.

This clonotype was counted ten times or more. The chain joins TRBV12-3 or TRBV12-4 to TRBJ2-1; 7 positions agree with TRBD2. V trimming: 5 bases; J trimming: 4 bases; junction bases outside the gene matches: 5. The CDR3 spans 14 residues. The CDR3 DNA follows: TGTGCCAGCAGTGACGGGACTATTTACAATGAGCAGTTCTTC. This gives the protein CASSDGTIYNEQFF.

The rearrangement joins TRBV5-6 to TRBJ1-2; D remains unclear. CDR3 size: 12 residues. Germline values: CDR1 SGHDT, CDR2 YYEEEE. The V gene lost 4 bases and the J gene lost 7 bases, with 11 bases spanning the gap. The CDR3 DNA reads TGTGCCAGCAGCCAACCCTGGGTTGGCTACACCTTC. This translates into CASSQPWVGYTF.

This chain uses TRBV4-1 with TRBJ2-1, with 14 bases aligning to TRBD2. Germline assignment: CDR1 MGHRA and CDR2 YSYEKL. The CDR3 contains 18 residues. The trim removed 0 bases at V and 9 bases at J, leaving 10 bases unmatched. CDR3 residues: CASSQDRRLAGGHSEQFF. The DNA of the CDR3 is TGCGCCAGCAGCCAAGATCGGCGACTAGCGGGGGGGCACTCTGAGCAGTTCTTC.

The sample holds many counts of this clonotype. This chain joins TRBV27 and TRBJ2-3; D unclear. Germline V lookup: CDR1 MNHEY, CDR2 SMNVEV (reference sequence). Trimming took off 3 bases at V and 2 bases at J, with 6 bases between the two ends. The CDR3 has 13 residues. The CDR3 nucleotides read TGTGCCAGCAGTTTCCCCCTCACAGATACGCAGTATTTT. It yields the protein CASSFPLTDTQYF.

In this sample, this clonotype turned up many times. The CDR3 loop reads CASRAGSAQPQHF. The CDR3 DNA reads as TGTGCCAGCAGAGCAGGGTCCGCTCAGCCCCAGCATTTT. This sequence joins TRBV28 and TRBJ1-5, with D tentatively TRBD1 (5 bases). Trimming removed 6 bases from V and 6 bases from J, with 12 bases in between. Germline V gives CDR1 MDHEN, CDR2 SYDVKM. The length of the CDR3 is 13 residues.

This clonotype was seen only a few times. The rearrangement uses TRBV12-3 or TRBV12-4 and TRBJ2-7; TRBD1 might be the D (5 bases). V shed 0 bases and J shed 12 bases, with 15 bases lying between them. The CDR3 is made up of 13 amino acids. The CDR3 sequence is CASSLAQVSGPYF. The CDR3 DNA is TGTGCCAGCAGTTTAGCGCAGGTTTCAGGGCCGTACTTC.

This clonotype was picked up a small number of times. Here the CDR3 reads CASSLEFGRGELFF. The CDR3 region has the DNA TGCGCCAGCAGCTTGGAGTTCGGCCGCGGGGAGCTGTTTTTT. The chain combines TRBV5-1 with TRBJ2-2; D gene ambiguous. The length of the CDR3 is 14 residues. V lost 0 bases and J 7 bases, leaving 10 bases between the germline ends. CDR1 SGHRS and CDR2 YFSETQ come from the germline V gene. Full variable domain (missing parts from reference TRBV5-1 and TRBJ2-2): KAGVTQTPRYLIKTRGQQVTLSCSPISGHRSVSWYQQTPGQGLQFLFEYFSETQRNKGNFPGRFSGRQFSNSRSEMNVSTLELGDSALYLCASSLEFGRGELFFGEGSRLTVL.

This sequence joins TRBV12-3 or TRBV12-4 and TRBJ2-1; 8 bases are a match to TRBD2. Trimming removed 2 bases from V and 5 bases from J; junction bases left unmatched: 11. The CDR3 loop spans 17 amino acids. Here the CDR3 DNA reads TGTGCCAGCAGTTTAAAAGGTCCTAGCGGGCCGCACAATGAGCAGTTCTTC. Translation gives CASSLKGPSGPHNEQFF.

This clonotype was picked up many times. J is TRBJ2-2 and V is TRBV5-1; TRBD2 matches at 7 bases. Per the germline V gene, CDR1 is SGHRS and CDR2 is YFSETQ. Unmatched junction bases numbered 2, after V lost 0 bases and J lost 0 bases. CDR3 size: 16 residues. CDR3 sequence: CASSLGGSSNTGELFF. CDR3 DNA sequence: TGCGCCAGCAGCTTGGGCGGGAGCTCGAACACCGGGGAGCTGTTTTTT.

The table lists this clonotype with a few counts. The rearrangement uses TRBV20-1 and TRBJ1-5, with D tentatively TRBD1 (6 bases). Germline CDR1 and CDR2: DFQATT and SNEGSKA (reference sequence). Trimming shortened V by 3 bases and J by 3 bases, and 12 bases separated the two germline ends. The CDR3 consists of 14 residues. Here the CDR3 reads CSASFPGDNQPQHF. The CDR3 DNA reads TGCAGTGCTAGCTTTCCAGGGGACAATCAGCCCCAGCATTTT.

In DNA, the CDR3 is TGTGCCAGCAGCCAAGAACTAGCGGGGGGTACCTACAATGAGCAGTTCTTC. It encodes CASSQELAGGTYNEQFF. V gene TRBV3-1 combines with J gene TRBJ2-1, with 12 bases identical to TRBD2. This CDR3 has 17 amino acids. V shed 0 bases and J 2 bases; nucleotides not matched to a gene: 2. Germline values: CDR1 LGHDT, CDR2 YNNKEL (reference sequence).

J is TRBJ2-1 and V is TRBV7-9; 7 nucleotides agree with TRBD2. CDR3 size: 14 residues. The V segment lost 6 bases and the J segment 6 bases; nucleotides outside the gene matches: 8. Looked up from germline, CDR1 is SEHNR and CDR2 is FQNEAQ (reference sequence). CDR3 loop: CASRPKTGGNEQFF. CDR3 in DNA: TGTGCCAGCAGACCGAAAACGGGGGGCAATGAGCAGTTCTTC. Looking up the rest from reference TRBV7-9 and TRBJ2-1 gives the full variable domain: DTGVSQNPRHKITKRGQNVTFRCDPISEHNRLYWYRQTLGQGPEFLTYFQNEAQLEKSRLLSDRFSAERPKGSFSTLEIQRTEQGDSAMYLCASRPKTGGNEQFFGPGTRLTVL.

This clonotype was counted between two and nine times. The genes are TRBV10-3 and TRBJ2-2; D is unclear. Germline V gene sequence: CDR1 ENHRY, CDR2 SYGVKD. V lost 2 bases to trimming and J lost 5 bases, with 6 bases between them. The CDR3 covers 13 residues. CDR3 nucleotides: TGTGCCATCAGTGAGGGGGAAACCGGGGAGCTGTTTTTT. It translates to CAISEGETGELFF.

The chain recombines TRBV29-1 with TRBJ2-1; D is ambiguous. Germline values: CDR1 SQVTM, CDR2 ANQGSEA. The CDR3 extends over 12 amino acids. The V end was cut by 4 bases, the J end by 9 bases, with 13 bases between. The DNA of the CDR3 is TGCAGCGTTGTCCGCCGTGCCGTTGAGCAGTTCTTC. Its translation is CSVVRRAVEQFF.

The chain joins TRBV7-2 to TRBJ2-7; 8 nucleotides line up with TRBD1. In germline, CDR1 is SGHTA, CDR2 FQGNSA. With V trimmed by 5 bases and J by 3 bases, 3 bases remained unmatched. The CDR3 is made up of 13 amino acids. The CDR3 DNA sequence: TGTGCCAGCAGCGTGGGACAGGTCTACGAGCAGTACTTC. Protein product: CASSVGQVYEQYF. Full variable domain (outside the CDR3, taken from reference TRBV7-2 and TRBJ2-7): GAGVSQSPSNKVTEKGKDVELRCDPISGHTALYWYRQSLGQGLEFLIYFQGNSAPDKSGLPSDRFSAERTGGSVSTLTIQRTQQEDSAVYLCASSVGQVYEQYFGPGTRLTVT.

The sample holds a few counts of this clonotype. The chain combines TRBV4-2 with TRBJ2-5, with D possibly TRBD2 on 6 matching bases. Trimming left V 1 base short and J 4 bases short, with 10 bases between. There are 14 residues in the CDR3. Germline CDR1 is LGHNA and CDR2 is YNFKEQ. The CDR3 is CASSQAGEGETQYF. The CDR3 DNA is TGTGCCAGCAGCCAAGCGGGAGAGGGAGAGACCCAGTACTTC.

The rearrangement joins TRBV7-2 to TRBJ2-5, with 7 nucleotides matching TRBD1. This CDR3 region has 13 residues. Germline CDR1 reads SGHTA; CDR2 reads FQGNSA. Trimming removed 6 bases from V and 5 bases from J; junction bases left unmatched: 6. The CDR3 reads CASSYDRDETQYF. CDR3 DNA: TGTGCCAGCAGTTACGACAGGGACGAGACCCAGTACTTC.

In its sample, this clonotype was seen many times. The CDR3 coding sequence is TGCAGTGCTAACCCGAGCGGGAGGGCAGGGACAGATACGCAGTATTTT. Its translation is CSANPSGRAGTDTQYF. V usage is TRBV20-1 and J usage is TRBJ2-3, with 10 bases identical to TRBD2. The length of the CDR3 is 16 residues. Trimming removed 4 bases from V and 3 bases from J; junction bases left unmatched: 10. The germline gives CDR1 DFQATT, CDR2 SNEGSKA (reference sequence).

This clonotype was counted at least ten times. CDR3: CASSGETQYF. The CDR3 nucleotides read TGTGCCAGCAGTGGGGAGACCCAGTACTTC. The V gene is TRBV25-1, the J gene TRBJ2-5; D uncertain. Germline V gene lookup returns CDR1 MGHDK and CDR2 SYGVNS. Trimming took 4 bases from V and 5 from J, leaving 2 bases between them. The CDR3 has 10 amino acids.

The gene calls are TRBV7-8 and TRBJ2-7; D is ambiguous. Germline assignment: CDR1 SGHVS and CDR2 FQNEAQ. The CDR3 covers 12 residues. Trimming took off 1 base at V and 6 bases at J, with 7 bases between the two ends. This CDR3 is CASSLDFGEQYF. The CDR3 DNA reads as TGTGCCAGCAGCTTAGACTTCGGCGAGCAGTACTTC.